This T cell receptor (beta chain) is drawn from a study of blood T cell repertoires in COVID-19. On the study more broadly: COVID-19 samples from acute and convalescent phases originated in the United States, Italy and Spain.

The protocol was immunoSEQ multiplex PCR, while the TCRdb copy is restricted to in-frame clones and leaves out a portion. The sample carries approximately 77,000 clones, more than 80% recorded once. With V trimmed by 7 bases and J by 11 bases, 9 bases remained unmatched. CDR3 size: 14 residues. Germline CDR1 is WSHSY and CDR2 is SAAADI. This TCR was sampled from a man aged 25 to 40 with acute or convalescent COVID-19. The source material was peripheral blood. This chain links TRBV10-2 with TRBJ1-6; 9 bases are shared with TRBD1. The CDR3 bases are TGCGCCAGCACCCCGGGACAGGGATCGACACCCCTCCACTTT. As protein: CASTPGQGSTPLHF.